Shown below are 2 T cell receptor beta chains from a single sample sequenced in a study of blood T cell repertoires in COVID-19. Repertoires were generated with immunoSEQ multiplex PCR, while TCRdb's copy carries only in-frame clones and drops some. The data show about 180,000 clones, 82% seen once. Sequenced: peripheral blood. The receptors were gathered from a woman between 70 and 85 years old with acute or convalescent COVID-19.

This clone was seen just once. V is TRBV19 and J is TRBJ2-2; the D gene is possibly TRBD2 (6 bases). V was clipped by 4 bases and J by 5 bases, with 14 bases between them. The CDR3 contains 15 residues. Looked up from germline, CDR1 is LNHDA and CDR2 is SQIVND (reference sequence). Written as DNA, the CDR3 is TGTGCCAGTAGTACCCCGGGACTGACGACCGGGGAGCTGTTTTTT. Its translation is CASSTPGLTTGELFF.

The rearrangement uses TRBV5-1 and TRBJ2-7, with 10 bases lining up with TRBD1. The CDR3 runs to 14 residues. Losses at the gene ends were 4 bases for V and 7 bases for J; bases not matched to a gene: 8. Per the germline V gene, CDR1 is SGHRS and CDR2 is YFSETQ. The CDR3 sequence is CASSGTGQGTEQYF. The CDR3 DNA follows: TGCGCCAGCAGCGGGACGGGACAGGGGACGGAGCAGTACTTC. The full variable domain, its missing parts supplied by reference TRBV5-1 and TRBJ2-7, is KAGVTQTPRYLIKTRGQQVTLSCSPISGHRSVSWYQQTPGQGLQFLFEYFSETQRNKGNFPGRFSGRQFSNSRSEMNVSTLELGDSALYLCASSGTGQGTEQYFGPGTRLTVT.